This entry concerns a single TCR beta chain. Its antigen is not known. The data derive from a study of T cell responses to AZD1222 COVID-19 vaccine. Study-level findings and limits: In the spike-specific TCR repertoire, nearly half reportedly target unmutated variant regions. There were mostly white British donors and more females than males, and clonal diversity was possibly underestimated. Spike-specific TCR breadth and depth grew following two AZD1222 doses.

TCRdb's copy holds only in-frame clones and misses some; the assay was immunoSEQ multiplex PCR. The table has 90,000 to 120,000 clones, 70% to 90% seen once. The CDR3 has 16 amino acids. Trimming removed 3 bases at V and 1 base at J, with 13 bases between. Germline CDR1 MNHEY, CDR2 SMNVEV (reference sequence). Specimen: peripheral blood, collected 28 days after the second AZD1222 dose. This clonotype was sampled from an adult who received the AZD1222 COVID-19 vaccine. The rearrangement joins TRBV27 to TRBJ1-5; no reliable D call. CDR3 nucleotides: TGTGCCAGCAGTTTTTTAGGGCGGAGGAGCAATCAGCCCCAGCATTTT. Its protein is CASSFLGRRSNQPQHF.